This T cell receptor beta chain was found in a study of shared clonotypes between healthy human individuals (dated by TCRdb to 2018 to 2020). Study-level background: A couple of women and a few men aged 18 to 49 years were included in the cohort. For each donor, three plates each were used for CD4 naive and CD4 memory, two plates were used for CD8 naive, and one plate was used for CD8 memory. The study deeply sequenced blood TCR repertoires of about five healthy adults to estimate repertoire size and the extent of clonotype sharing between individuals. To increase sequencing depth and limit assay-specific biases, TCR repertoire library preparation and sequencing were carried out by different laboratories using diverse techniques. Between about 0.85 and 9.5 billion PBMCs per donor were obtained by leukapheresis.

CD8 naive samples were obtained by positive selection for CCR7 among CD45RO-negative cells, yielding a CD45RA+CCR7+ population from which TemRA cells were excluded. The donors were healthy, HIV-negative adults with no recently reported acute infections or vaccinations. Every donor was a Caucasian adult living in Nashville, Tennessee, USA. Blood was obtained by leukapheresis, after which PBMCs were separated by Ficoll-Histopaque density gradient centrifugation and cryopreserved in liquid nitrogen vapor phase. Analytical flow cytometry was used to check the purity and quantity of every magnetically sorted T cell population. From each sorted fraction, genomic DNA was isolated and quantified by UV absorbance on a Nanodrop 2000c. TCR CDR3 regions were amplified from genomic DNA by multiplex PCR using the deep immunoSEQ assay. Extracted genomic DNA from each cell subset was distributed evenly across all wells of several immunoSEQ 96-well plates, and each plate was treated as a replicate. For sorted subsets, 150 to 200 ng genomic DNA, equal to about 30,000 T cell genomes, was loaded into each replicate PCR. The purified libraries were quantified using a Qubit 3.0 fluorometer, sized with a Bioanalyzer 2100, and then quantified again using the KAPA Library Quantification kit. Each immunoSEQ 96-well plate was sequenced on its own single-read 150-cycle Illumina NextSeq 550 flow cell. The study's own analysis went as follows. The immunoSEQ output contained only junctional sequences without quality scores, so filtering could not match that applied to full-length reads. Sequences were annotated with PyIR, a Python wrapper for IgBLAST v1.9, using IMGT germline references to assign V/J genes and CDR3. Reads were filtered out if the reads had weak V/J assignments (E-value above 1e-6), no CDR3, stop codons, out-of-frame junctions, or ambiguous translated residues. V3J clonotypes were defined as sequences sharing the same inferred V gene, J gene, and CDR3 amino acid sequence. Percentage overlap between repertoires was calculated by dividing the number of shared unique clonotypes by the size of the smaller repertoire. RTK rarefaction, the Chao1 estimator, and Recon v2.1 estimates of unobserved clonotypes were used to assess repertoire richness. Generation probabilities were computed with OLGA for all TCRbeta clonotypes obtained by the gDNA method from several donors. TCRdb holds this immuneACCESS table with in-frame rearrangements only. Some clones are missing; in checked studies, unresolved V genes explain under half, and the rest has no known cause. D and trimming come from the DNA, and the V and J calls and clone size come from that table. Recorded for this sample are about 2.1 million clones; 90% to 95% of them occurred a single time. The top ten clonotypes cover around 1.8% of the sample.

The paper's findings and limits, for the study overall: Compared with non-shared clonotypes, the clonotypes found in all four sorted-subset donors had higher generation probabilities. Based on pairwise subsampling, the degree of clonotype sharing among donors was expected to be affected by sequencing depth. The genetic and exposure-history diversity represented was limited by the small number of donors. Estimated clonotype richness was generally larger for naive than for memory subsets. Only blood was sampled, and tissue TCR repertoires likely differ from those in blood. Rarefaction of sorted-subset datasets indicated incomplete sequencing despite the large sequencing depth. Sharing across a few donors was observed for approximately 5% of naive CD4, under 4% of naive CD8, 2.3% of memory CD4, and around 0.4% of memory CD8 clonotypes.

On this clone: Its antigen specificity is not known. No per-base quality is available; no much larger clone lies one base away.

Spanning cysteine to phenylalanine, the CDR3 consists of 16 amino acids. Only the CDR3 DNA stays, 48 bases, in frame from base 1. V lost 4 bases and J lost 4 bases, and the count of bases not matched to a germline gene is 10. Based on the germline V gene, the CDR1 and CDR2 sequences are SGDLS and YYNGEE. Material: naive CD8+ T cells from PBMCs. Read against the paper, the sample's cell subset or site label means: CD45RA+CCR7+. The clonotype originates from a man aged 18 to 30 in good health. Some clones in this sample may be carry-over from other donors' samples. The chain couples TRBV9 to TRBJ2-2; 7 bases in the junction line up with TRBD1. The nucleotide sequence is TGTGCCAGCAGCTCTACCGGGACAGCATTCACCGGGGAGCTGTTTTTT. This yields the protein CASSSTGTAFTGELFF.